These 8 T cell receptor beta chains were all obtained from the same sample, sequenced in a study of regulatory T cells in long-lasting Graves disease. Relying on iRepertoire HTBI primers and Arm-PCR of CDR3 regions, the team built TCR beta libraries. TCRdb fed the multiplex PCR reads into MiXCR, producing one record per CDR3 protein. The data contain some 340,000 distinct CDR3 sequences, about 11% of them singletons. Time point given: newly diagnosed GD, antithyroid drugs for less than 3 months. From RNA extracted from PBMCs, the TCR library was made. These data were also filed under a second study, of T cells in Graves' hyperthyroidism and ophthalmopathy.

Material: peripheral blood mononuclear cells (PBMCs), obtained at new diagnosis, from a patient treated with antithyroid drugs. These TCRs come from a woman in her late teens or twenties with Graves disease.

This clonotype was detected ten times or more. The chain carries TRBV13 and TRBJ1-1, with 7 bases fitting TRBD1. Germline CDR1 and CDR2: PRHDT and FYEKMQ (reference sequence). Losses at the gene ends were 1 base for V and 6 bases for J; bases not matched to a gene: 5. This CDR3 spans 14 amino acids. DNA for the CDR3: TGTGCCAGCAGCTTAGAGGGGGCGACCCCTGAAGCTTTCTTT. Its translation: CASSLEGATPEAFF. Supplemented by reference TRBV13 and TRBJ1-1, the full variable domain reads AAGVIQSPRHLIKEKRETATLKCYPIPRHDTVYWYQQGPGQDPQFLISFYEKMQSDKGSIPDRFSAQQFSDYHSELNMSSLELGDSALYFCASSLEGATPEAFFGQGTRLTVV.

This clonotype turned up a few times. This chain links TRBV6-2 or TRBV6-3 with TRBJ1-1, with D uncertain. This CDR3 comprises 13 residues. V shed 5 bases and J shed 7 bases, with 14 bases lying between them. In germline, CDR1 is MNHEY, CDR2 SVGEGT. The CDR3 is CASSPARANEAFF. In nucleotides, the CDR3 is TGTGCCAGCAGTCCTGCTAGGGCCAATGAAGCTTTCTTT.

The rearrangement uses TRBV12-3 or TRBV12-4 and TRBJ1-2; D is unclear. The CDR3 spans 14 residues. The ends were cut back, 2 bases at V and 4 bases at J, with 11 bases in the middle. The CDR3 here is CASSLSQRFYGYTF. The CDR3 DNA is TGTGCCAGCAGTTTATCACAGCGGTTCTATGGCTACACCTTC.

To note about this clonotype: The junction shows a germline mismatch at one end, possibly a read error. The chain carries TRBV11-1 and TRBJ2-3, with 7 bases identical to TRBD2. Germline loops: CDR1 SGHAT, CDR2 FQDESV (reference sequence). This CDR3 has 18 amino acids. The DNA of the CDR3 is TGCGCCAGCAGCCGCTCACCCCCGACTAGCCGAAGTACAGATACGCAGTATTTT. Protein: CASSRSPPTSRSTDTQYF.

Many counts were recorded for this clonotype. The chain employs TRBV7-3 and TRBJ2-3; D is possibly TRBD2 (6 bases). The CDR3 totals 14 residues. Germline-derived CDR1 and CDR2 are SGHTA and FQGTGA. Trimming took 11 bases from V and 2 from J, leaving 17 bases between them. In DNA form, the CDR3 reads TGTGCCTCTGGGGCGGGGCGTTACACAGATACGCAGTATTTT. It encodes CASGAGRYTDTQYF.

This clonotype was observed at least ten times. V and J are TRBV6-1 and TRBJ2-7, with D perhaps given as TRBD1 or TRBD2 (5 bases each). CDR1 is MNHNS and CDR2 is SASEGT in the germline V gene. This CDR3 is built from 12 residues. V was clipped by 9 bases and J by 1 base, with 10 bases between them. Here the CDR3 DNA reads TGTGCCAGTTGGGACGGTTCCTACGAGCAGTACTTC. Protein: CASWDGSYEQYF.

In its sample, this clonotype was seen many times. The rearrangement links TRBV18 to TRBJ2-7, with D maybe TRBD2 (7 bases). The CDR3 extends over 14 amino acids. V gave up 3 bases and J gave up 2 bases, with 11 bases separating them. Germline CDR1 KGHSH, CDR2 LQKENI. Here the CDR3 DNA reads TGTGCCAGCTCACCTAGGGAGGGGGCCTACGAGCAGTACTTC. This encodes CASSPREGAYEQYF. Combining the CDR3 with reference TRBV18 and TRBJ2-7 gives the whole variable domain NAGVMQNPRHLVRRRGQEARLRCSPMKGHSHVYWYRQLPEEGLKFMVYLQKENIIDESGMPKERFSAEFPKEGPSILRIQQVVRGDSAAYFCASSPREGAYEQYFGPGTRLTVT.

The V call is TRBV3-1, the J call TRBJ2-3, with 8 bases that match TRBD2. The germline V gene encodes CDR1 LGHDT and CDR2 YNNKEL (reference sequence). The CDR3 extends over 13 amino acids. V was clipped by 3 bases and J by 5 bases; unmatched bases: 1. CDR3 loop: CASSQLAGDTQYF. Written as DNA, the CDR3 is TGTGCCAGCAGCCAGCTAGCGGGAGATACGCAGTATTTT.